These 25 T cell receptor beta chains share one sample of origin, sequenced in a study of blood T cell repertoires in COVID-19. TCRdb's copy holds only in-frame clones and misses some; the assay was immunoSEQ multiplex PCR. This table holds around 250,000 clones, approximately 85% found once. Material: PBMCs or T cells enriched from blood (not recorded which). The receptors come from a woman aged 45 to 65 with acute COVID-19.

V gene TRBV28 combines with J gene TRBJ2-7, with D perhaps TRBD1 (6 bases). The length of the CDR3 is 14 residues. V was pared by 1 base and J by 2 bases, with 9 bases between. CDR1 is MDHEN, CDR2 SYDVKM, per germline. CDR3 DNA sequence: TGTGCCAGCAGTTTATTAGGGGGTCCCTACGAGCAGTACTTC. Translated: CASSLLGGPYEQYF.

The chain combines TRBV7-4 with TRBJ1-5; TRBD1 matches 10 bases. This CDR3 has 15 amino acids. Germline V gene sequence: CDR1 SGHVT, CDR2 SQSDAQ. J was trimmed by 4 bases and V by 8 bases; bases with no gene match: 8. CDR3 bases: TGTGCCAGCCCCGGACAGGGGGTTTGTAATCAGCCCCAGCATTTT. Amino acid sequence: CASPGQGVCNQPQHF.

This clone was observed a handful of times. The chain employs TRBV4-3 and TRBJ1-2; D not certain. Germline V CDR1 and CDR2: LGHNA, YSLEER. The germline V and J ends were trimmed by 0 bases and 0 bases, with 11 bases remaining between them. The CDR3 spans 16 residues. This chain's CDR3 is CASSQDLEAANYGYTF. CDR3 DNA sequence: TGCGCCAGCAGCCAAGATTTGGAGGCCGCTAACTATGGCTACACCTTC.

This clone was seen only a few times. The CDR3 loop is CASSSQGVFGYTF. Here the CDR3 DNA reads TGTGCCAGCAGCTCGCAAGGGGTGTTTGGCTACACCTTC. V gene TRBV13 combines with J gene TRBJ1-2, with a weak D call TRBD1 (5 bases). The V and J ends lost 4 bases and 7 bases respectively, with 13 bases between them. Per germline, CDR1 PRHDT and CDR2 FYEKMQ (reference sequence). This CDR3 spans 13 amino acids.

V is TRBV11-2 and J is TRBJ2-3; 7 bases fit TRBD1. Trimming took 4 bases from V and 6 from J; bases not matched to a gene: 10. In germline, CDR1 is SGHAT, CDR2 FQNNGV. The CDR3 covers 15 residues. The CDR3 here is CASSSRGILLDTQYF. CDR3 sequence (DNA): TGTGCCAGCAGCTCCAGGGGGATCCTTTTGGATACGCAGTATTTT.

This CDR3 is CASSPPGGGAQEQYF. Here the CDR3 DNA reads TGTGCCAGCTCACCCCCCGGCGGGGGGGCCCAGGAGCAGTACTTC. The V gene is TRBV18, the J gene TRBJ2-7, with 9 bases aligning to TRBD2. With V trimmed by 3 bases and J by 7 bases, 10 bases remained unmatched. Germline V gene sequence: CDR1 KGHSH, CDR2 LQKENI. The CDR3 loop spans 15 amino acids.

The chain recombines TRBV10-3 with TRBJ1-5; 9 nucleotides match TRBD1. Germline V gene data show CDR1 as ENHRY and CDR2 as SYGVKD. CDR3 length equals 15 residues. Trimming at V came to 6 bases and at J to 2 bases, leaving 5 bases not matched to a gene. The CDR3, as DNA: TGTGCCATCAGCGAACAGGGGGCCGGCAATCAGCCCCAGCATTTT. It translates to CAISEQGAGNQPQHF.

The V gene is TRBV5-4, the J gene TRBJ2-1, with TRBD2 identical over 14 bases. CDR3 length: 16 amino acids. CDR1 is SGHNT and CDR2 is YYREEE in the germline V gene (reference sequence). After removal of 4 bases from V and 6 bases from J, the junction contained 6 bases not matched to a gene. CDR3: CASSLGLAGATNEQFF. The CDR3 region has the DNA TGTGCCAGCAGCCTGGGACTAGCGGGGGCGACCAATGAGCAGTTCTTC.

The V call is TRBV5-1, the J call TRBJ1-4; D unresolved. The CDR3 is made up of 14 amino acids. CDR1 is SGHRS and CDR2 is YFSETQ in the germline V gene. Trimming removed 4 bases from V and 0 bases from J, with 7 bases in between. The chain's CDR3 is CASSPVATNEKLFF. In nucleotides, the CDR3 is TGCGCCAGCAGCCCAGTTGCAACTAATGAAAAACTGTTTTTT.

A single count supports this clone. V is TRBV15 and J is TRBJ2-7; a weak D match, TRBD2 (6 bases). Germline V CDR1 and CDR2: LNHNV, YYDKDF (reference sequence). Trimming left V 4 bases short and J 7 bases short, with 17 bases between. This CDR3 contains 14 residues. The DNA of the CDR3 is TGTGCCACCAGCAAAGACCTAGCGATGTGGGAGCAGTACTTC. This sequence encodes CATSKDLAMWEQYF.

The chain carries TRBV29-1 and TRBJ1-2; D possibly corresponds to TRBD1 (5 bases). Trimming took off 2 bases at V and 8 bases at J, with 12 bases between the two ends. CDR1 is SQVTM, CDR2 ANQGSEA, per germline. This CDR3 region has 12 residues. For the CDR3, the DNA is TGCAGCGTTGAACCGACAGTTTTCGGCTACACCTTC. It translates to CSVEPTVFGYTF. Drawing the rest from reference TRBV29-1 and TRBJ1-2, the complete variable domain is SAVISQKPSRDICQRGTSLTIQCQVDSQVTMMFWYRQQPGQSLTLIATANQGSEATYESGFVIDKFPISRPNLTFSTLTVSNMSPEDSSIYLCSVEPTVFGYTFGSGTRLTVV.

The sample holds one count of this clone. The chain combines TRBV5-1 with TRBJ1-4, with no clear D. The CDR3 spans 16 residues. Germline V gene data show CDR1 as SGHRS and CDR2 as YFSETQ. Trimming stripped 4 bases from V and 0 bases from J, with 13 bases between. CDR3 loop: CASSANSRPTNEKLFF. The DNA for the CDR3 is TGCGCCAGCAGCGCGAACAGTAGGCCAACTAATGAAAAACTGTTTTTT. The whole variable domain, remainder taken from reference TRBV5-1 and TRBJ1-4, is KAGVTQTPRYLIKTRGQQVTLSCSPISGHRSVSWYQQTPGQGLQFLFEYFSETQRNKGNFPGRFSGRQFSNSRSEMNVSTLELGDSALYLCASSANSRPTNEKLFFGSGTQLSVL.

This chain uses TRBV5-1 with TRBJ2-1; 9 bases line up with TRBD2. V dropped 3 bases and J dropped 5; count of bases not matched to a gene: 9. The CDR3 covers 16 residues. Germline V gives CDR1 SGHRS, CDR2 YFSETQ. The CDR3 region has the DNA TGCGCCAGCAGCTCTGGGAGCGGGGGGCTGAACAATGAGCAGTTCTTC. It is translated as CASSSGSGGLNNEQFF.

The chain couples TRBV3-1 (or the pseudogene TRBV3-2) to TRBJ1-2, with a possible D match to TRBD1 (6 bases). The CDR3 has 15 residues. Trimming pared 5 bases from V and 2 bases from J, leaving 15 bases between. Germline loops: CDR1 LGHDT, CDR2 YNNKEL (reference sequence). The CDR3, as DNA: TGTGCCAGCAGCTACCTCCAGGGGACAAACTATGGCTACACCTTC. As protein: CASSYLQGTNYGYTF.

CDR3: CASSLGNRPSYNEQFF. Written as DNA, the CDR3 is TGTGCCAGCAGCTTAGGGAACAGGCCCTCCTACAATGAGCAGTTCTTC. V gene TRBV7-6 combines with J gene TRBJ2-1, with D maybe TRBD1 (5 bases). Germline CDR1 reads SGHVS; CDR2 reads FNYEAQ. With 1 base removed from V and 0 bases from J, the gap between germline ends came to 10 bases. The CDR3 runs to 16 residues.

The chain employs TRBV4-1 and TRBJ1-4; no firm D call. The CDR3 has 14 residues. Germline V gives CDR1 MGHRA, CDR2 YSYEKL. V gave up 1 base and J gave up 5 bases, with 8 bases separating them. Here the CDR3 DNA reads TGCGCCAGCAGCCAAGTAGCACAAAATGAAAAACTGTTTTTT. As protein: CASSQVAQNEKLFF.

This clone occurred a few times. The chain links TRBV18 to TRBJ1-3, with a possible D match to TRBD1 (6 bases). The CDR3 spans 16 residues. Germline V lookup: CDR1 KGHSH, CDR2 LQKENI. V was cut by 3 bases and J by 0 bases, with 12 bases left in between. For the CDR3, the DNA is TGTGCCAGCTCACCCAGACAGGACAACTCTGGAAACACCATATATTTT. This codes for CASSPRQDNSGNTIYF.

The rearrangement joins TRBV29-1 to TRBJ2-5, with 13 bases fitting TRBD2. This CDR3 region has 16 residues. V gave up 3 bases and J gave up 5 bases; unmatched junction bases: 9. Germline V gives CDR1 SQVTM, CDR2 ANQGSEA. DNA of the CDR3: TGCAGCGTTGATCTACTAGCGGGGGGGCCTCGGGAGACCCAGTACTTC. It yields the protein CSVDLLAGGPRETQYF.

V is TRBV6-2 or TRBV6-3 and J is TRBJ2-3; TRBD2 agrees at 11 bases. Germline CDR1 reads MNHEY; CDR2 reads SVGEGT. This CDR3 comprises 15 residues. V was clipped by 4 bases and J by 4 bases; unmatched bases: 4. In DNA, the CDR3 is TGTGCCAGCAGTTTTACTAGCGGGGGTGCAGATACGCAGTATTTT. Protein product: CASSFTSGGADTQYF.

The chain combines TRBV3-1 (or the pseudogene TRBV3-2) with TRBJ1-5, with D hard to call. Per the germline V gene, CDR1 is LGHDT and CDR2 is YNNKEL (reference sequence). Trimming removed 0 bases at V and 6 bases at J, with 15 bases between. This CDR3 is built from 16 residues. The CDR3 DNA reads TGTGCCAGCAGCCAAGAAGGTCGCAGTGGAGCTCAGCCCCAGCATTTT. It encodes CASSQEGRSGAQPQHF.

The CDR3 region has the DNA TGTGCCTGGAGTGTAGCGGGATCTGTAGCTTTCTTT. Its translation: CAWSVAGSVAFF. This chain joins TRBV30 and TRBJ1-1; D is unclear. Germline V gene data show CDR1 as GTSNPN and CDR2 as SVGIG (reference sequence). The CDR3 covers 12 residues. V was cut by 0 bases and J by 10 bases, with 12 bases left in between.

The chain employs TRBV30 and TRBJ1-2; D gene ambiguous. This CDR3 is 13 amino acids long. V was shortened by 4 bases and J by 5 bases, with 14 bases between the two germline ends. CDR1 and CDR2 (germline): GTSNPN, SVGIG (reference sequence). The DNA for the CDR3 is TGTGCCTGGACCCTGACACGAACGTATGGCTACACCTTC. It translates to CAWTLTRTYGYTF. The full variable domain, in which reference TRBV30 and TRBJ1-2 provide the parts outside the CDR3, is SQTIHQWPATLVQPVGSPLSLECTVEGTSNPNLYWYRQAAGRGLQLLFYSVGIGQISSEVPQNLSASRPQDRQFILSSKKLLLSDSGFYLCAWTLTRTYGYTFGSGTRLTVV.

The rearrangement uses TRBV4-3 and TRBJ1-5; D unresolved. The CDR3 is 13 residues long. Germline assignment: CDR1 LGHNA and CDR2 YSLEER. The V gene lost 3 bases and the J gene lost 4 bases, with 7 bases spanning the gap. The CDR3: CASSQRENQPQHF. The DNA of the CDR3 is TGCGCCAGCAGCCAGAGGGAGAATCAGCCCCAGCATTTT.

CDR3 protein: CASRWRGNTEAFF. Written as DNA, the CDR3 is TGTGCCAGTAGGTGGCGGGGGAACACTGAAGCTTTCTTT. The rearrangement links TRBV19 to TRBJ1-1; D remains ambiguous. Trimming stripped 6 bases from V and 1 base from J, with 9 bases between. There are 13 residues in the CDR3. Germline V gene sequence: CDR1 LNHDA, CDR2 SQIVND (reference sequence).

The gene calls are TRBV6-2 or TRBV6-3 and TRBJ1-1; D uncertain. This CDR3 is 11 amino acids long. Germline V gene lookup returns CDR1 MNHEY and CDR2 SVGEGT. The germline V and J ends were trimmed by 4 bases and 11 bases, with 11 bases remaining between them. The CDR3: CASSSTPKAFF. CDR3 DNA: TGTGCCAGCAGTTCGACTCCTAAGGCTTTCTTT.